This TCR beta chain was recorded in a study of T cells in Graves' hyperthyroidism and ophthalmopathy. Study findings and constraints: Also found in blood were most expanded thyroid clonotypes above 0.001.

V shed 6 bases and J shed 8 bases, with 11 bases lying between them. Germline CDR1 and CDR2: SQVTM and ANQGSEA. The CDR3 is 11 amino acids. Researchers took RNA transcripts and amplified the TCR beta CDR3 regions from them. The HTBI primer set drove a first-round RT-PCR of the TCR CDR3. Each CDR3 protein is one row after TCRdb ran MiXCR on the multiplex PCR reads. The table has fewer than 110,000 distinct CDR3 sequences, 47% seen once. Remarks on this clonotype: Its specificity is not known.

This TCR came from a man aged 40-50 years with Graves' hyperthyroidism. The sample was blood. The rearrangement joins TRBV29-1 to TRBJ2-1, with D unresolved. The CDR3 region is CSVQPGDEQFF. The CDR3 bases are TGCAGCGTCCAACCGGGCGATGAGCAGTTCTTC.